A selection of T cell receptor beta chains follows, all from one sample in a study of blood T cell repertoires in COVID-19. The table came from immunoSEQ multiplex PCR; TCRdb's copy has only in-frame clones and leaves some out. The sample records 150,000 to 200,000 clones, about four fifths being singletons. Input material: peripheral blood. The receptors come from a woman aged 70-85 years with COVID-19, enrolled during active disease. CDR3s include the opening cysteine and the closing phenylalanine or tryptophan. D genes are given only for firm matches. Where a row states a size, it is once, few, many or the class of an expanded clone; other rows omit it.

>TRBD1|TRBV24-1|TRBJ2-1|.
TGTGCCACCAGTGATTCATACAGGGGGCGTTTTGTGCAGTTCTTC
CATSDSYRGRFVQFF
>.|TRBV7-2|TRBJ2-1|few
TGTGCCAGCACCCCCGTTGGCGGAATCTCCTACAATGAGCAGTTCTTC
CASTPVGGISYNEQFF
>TRBD2|TRBV10-3|TRBJ2-1|.
TGTGCCATCAGTCAATCCGGGACTAGCGGGAGTAATGAGCAGTTCTTC
CAISQSGTSGSNEQFF
>.|TRBV11-1|TRBJ2-7|.
TGTGCCAGCAGCTTGAACAGGGAGTCCTACGAGCAGTACTTC
CASSLNRESYEQYF
>TRBD1|TRBV6-4|TRBJ2-3|many
TGTGCCAGCAGTGAGACAGGGGGCATAGATACGCAGTATTTT
CASSETGGIDTQYF
>TRBD2|TRBV4-3|TRBJ2-1|.
TGCGCCAGCAGCCAGTGGTGGGGGACTAGCGGATACAATGAGCAGTTCTTC
CASSQWWGTSGYNEQFF
>TRBD1|TRBV3-1/TRBV3-2|TRBJ1-2|few
TGTGCCAGCAGCCACCTGGCAGGGGGCGTGGATGGCTACACCTTC
CASSHLAGGVDGYTF
>.|TRBV18|TRBJ2-5|.
TGTGCCAGCTCACCAGACCAGGGCGAGACCCAGTACTTC
CASSPDQGETQYF
>.|TRBV6-5|TRBJ2-3|.
TGTGCCAGCAGCCCCGGGATCTTGCGAACAGATACGCAGTATTTT
CASSPGILRTDTQYF
>TRBD2|TRBV10-3|TRBJ2-1|.
TGTGCCATCAGATATAGCGGGGAGGGTTCCTACAATGAGCAGTTCTTC
CAIRYSGEGSYNEQFF
>.|TRBV28|TRBJ2-1|once
TGTGCCGCCTACAACCTAGGGAGGAGCTCCTACAATGAGCAGTTCTTC
CAAYNLGRSSYNEQFF
>.|TRBV19|TRBJ1-5|.
TGTGCCAGTAGTATAGACAGGGATCAGCCCCAGCATTTT
CASSIDRDQPQHF
>.|TRBV7-3|TRBJ1-1|.
TGTGCCAGCAGCTTAGTTCCAGGTATGGTTGGGAACACTGAAGCTTTCTTT
CASSLVPGMVGNTEAFF
>.|TRBV5-1|TRBJ1-4|.
TGCGCCAGCAGCGGGTCGACAGGCCCTAATGAAAAACTGTTTTTT
CASSGSTGPNEKLFF
>.|TRBV19|TRBJ1-5|.
TGTGCCAGCGGAACCAGCTTTGAGATACTAAGCAATCAGCCCCAGCATTTT
CASGTSFEILSNQPQHF
>.|TRBV28|TRBJ2-2|few
TGTGCCAGCACCACCCTAGAAAAGGAGCTGTTTTTT
CASTTLEKELFF
>TRBD1|TRBV19|TRBJ1-5|.
TGTGCCAGTAGCTCCGGGACAGGGATCTATAGCAATCAGCCCCAGCATTTT
CASSSGTGIYSNQPQHF
>TRBD1|TRBV6-5|TRBJ2-7|.
TGTGCCAGCAGTTCCAGGGGGCGAGGGATCTACGAGCAGTACTTC
CASSSRGRGIYEQYF
>.|TRBV28|TRBJ2-5|.
TGTGCCAGCAGTTTAGCGGAGACCCAGTACTTC
CASSLAETQYF
>.|TRBV9|TRBJ2-5|.
TGTGCCAGCAGCCTCCCCCCACTAGAAGAGACCCAGTACTTC
CASSLPPLEETQYF
>.|TRBV12-3/TRBV12-4|TRBJ2-7|.
TGTGCCAGCAGCATCGCCGGGTACGAGCAGTACTTC
CASSIAGYEQYF
>TRBD1|TRBV2|TRBJ2-1|once
TGTGCCAGCAGTCAACAGGGGATCTACAATGAGCAGTTCTTC
CASSQQGIYNEQFF
>TRBD1|TRBV12-3/TRBV12-4|TRBJ1-1|.
TGTGCCAGCAGCTACGGACAGGGAACTGAAGCTTTCTTT
CASSYGQGTEAFF
>.|TRBV12-3/TRBV12-4|TRBJ2-7|.
TGTGCCAGCAGTTTACAGGGAACCTACGAGCAGTACTTC
CASSLQGTYEQYF
>.|TRBV27|TRBJ1-6|once
TGTGCCAGCTCCGACAGGTCCTATAATTCACCCCTCCACTTT
CASSDRSYNSPLHF
>.|TRBV28|TRBJ1-4|.
TGTGCCAGCAGCTCTCCTGCAACTAATGAAAAACTGTTTTTT
CASSSPATNEKLFF
>.|TRBV7-3|TRBJ2-1|.
TGTGCCAGCAGCTTAACGGGAGGTATAGCCTACAATGAGCAGTTCTTC
CASSLTGGIAYNEQFF
>TRBD1|TRBV9|TRBJ1-5|.
TGTGCCAGCAGCCCCAGCGGGACAGGAGGTCAGCCCCAGCATTTT
CASSPSGTGGQPQHF